This paragraph reports one T cell receptor beta chain. Its matching antigen is unknown. At the DNA level, this CDR3 is encoded by other sequences in the same sample as well. The data originate from a study of beta chain features in type 1 diabetes. Background on the study: Patients did not differ from healthy donors in age, gender or cell yield. The study, taken as a whole, reports: Compared to healthy donors, patients appeared to have naive, central memory and Treg TCRB repertoires that were more alike. Type 1 diabetes patients had moderately but significantly shorter TCRB CDR3s in all four CD4+ subsets.

This CDR3 spans 14 amino acids. Germline-derived CDR1 and CDR2 are SGHTA and FQGTGA. V shed 0 bases and J shed 2 bases, with 5 bases lying between them. The whole isolated RNA underwent reverse transcription, so sequencing captured expressed TCRB transcripts. TCRdb's copy holds only in-frame clones and misses some; the assay was immunoSEQ multiplex PCR. The sample shows 850,000 to 900,000 clones, roughly a sixth of them seen only once. Naive, central memory, regulatory and stem cell-like memory cells within the CD4+ compartment were sorted using CD45RO/CCR7/CD25/CD127/CD95/CD27. The V and J genes are TRBV7-3 and TRBJ2-1, with D possibly TRBD2 on 5 matching bases. This TCR was sampled from a woman in her late teens or twenties in good health. The sample consisted of naive CD4+ T cells from blood. CDR3: CASSLTSAYNEQFF. In DNA, the CDR3 is TGTGCCAGCAGCTTAACTAGCGCCTACAATGAGCAGTTCTTC.